The clone carrying this TCR beta chain has a handful of counts. Its matching antigen is unknown. This entry belongs to a study of T-cell memory formation after mild COVID-19. Study-level findings and limits: A subset of responding clones appeared in pre-infection memory, suggesting cross-reactive memory joined. Shrinking CD4+ clones were chiefly CM and EM; CD8+ ones were chiefly EMRA.

V lost 2 bases and J lost 2, with 11 bases in between. The CDR3 is 15 residues long. Germline values: CDR1 KGHDR, CDR2 SFDVKD. TCRdb ran MiXCR on the 5' RACE reads and lists one entry per CDR3 protein. The sample yields a few hundred thousand distinct CDR3 sequences, roughly 10% seen once. Sequencing was carried out using PBMCs or a T cell subset sorted from them (not recorded which). This chain uses TRBV24-1 with TRBJ2-5, with D possibly TRBD1 on 5 matching bases. The receptor's source is a man between 18 and 35 years old who had mild COVID-19 (a few samples of this study predate the infection). Cell type and time point are not known. The CDR3 DNA is TGTGCCACCAGTGATTCTACAGGTGAACAAGAGACCCAGTACTTC. Protein: CATSDSTGEQETQYF.